The 8 T cell receptor beta chains below were found in one sample sequenced in a study of T-cell memory formation after mild COVID-19. TCRdb used MiXCR to reprocess the 5' RACE reads, holding one entry per CDR3 protein. This table has 350,000 to 400,000 distinct CDR3 sequences, around 21% appearing once. Sequenced sample: PBMCs or a T cell subset sorted from them (not recorded which). These receptors were obtained from an adult woman who had mild COVID-19 (a few samples of this study predate the infection). Cell type and time point are not known.

This clonotype has just a few counts. V is TRBV24-1 and J is TRBJ2-1, with 7 bases that match TRBD1. J lost 7 bases, V lost 1 base, and 9 bases had no gene match. The CDR3 contains 16 residues. In germline, CDR1 is KGHDR, CDR2 SFDVKD. The CDR3 spells CATSDFGRQGTNEQFF. CDR3 in DNA: TGTGCCACCAGTGATTTCGGGCGACAGGGAACGAATGAGCAGTTCTTC.

This clonotype was recorded at least ten times. This sequence joins TRBV9 and TRBJ2-7; 10 nucleotides agree with TRBD1. After removal of 3 bases from V and 4 bases from J, the junction contained 7 bases not matched to a gene. In germline, CDR1 is SGDLS, CDR2 YYNGEE. The CDR3 totals 15 residues. DNA of the CDR3: TGTGCCAGCAGCGCCTCCGGGACAGGGGCATACGAGCAGTACTTC. It encodes CASSASGTGAYEQYF. Combining the CDR3 with reference TRBV9 and TRBJ2-7 gives the whole variable domain DSGVTQTPKHLITATGQRVTLRCSPRSGDLSVYWYQQSLDQGLQFLIQYYNGEERAKGNILERFSAQQFPDLHSELNLSSLELGDSALYFCASSASGTGAYEQYFGPGTRLTVT.

This clonotype occurred many times. The CDR3 DNA reads TGTGCCACCAGTGATTCAAGGGGAGGCCCTGGAAACACCATATATTTT. Translating gives CATSDSRGGPGNTIYF. The rearrangement joins TRBV24-1 to TRBJ1-3; weak D call: TRBD1 (5 bases). The CDR3 sequence is 16 residues long. From germline, CDR1 is KGHDR and CDR2 SFDVKD. Trimming took off 2 bases at V and 2 bases at J, with 12 bases between the two ends.

The table lists this clonotype with a few counts. This chain links TRBV12-3 or TRBV12-4 with TRBJ1-3, with D hard to call. The V and J ends lost 3 bases and 1 base respectively, with 10 bases between them. This CDR3 has 15 residues. CDR3 in DNA: TGTGCCAGCAGTTTTGGCCACTCATCTGGAAACACCATATATTTT. Translation gives CASSFGHSSGNTIYF.

The chain combines TRBV19 with TRBJ2-2, with D possibly called TRBD1 or TRBD2 (5 bases each). V gave up 6 bases and J gave up 1 base, with 12 bases separating them. The germline V gene has CDR1 LNHDA and CDR2 SQIVND (reference sequence). The CDR3 is 15 amino acids. The CDR3 region is CASRVGTMNTGELFF. CDR3 bases: TGTGCCAGTAGAGTCGGGACGATGAACACCGGGGAGCTGTTTTTT. Full variable domain (missing parts from reference TRBV19 and TRBJ2-2): DGGITQSPKYLFRKEGQNVTLSCEQNLNHDAMYWYRQDPGQGLRLIYYSQIVNDFQKGDIAEGYSVSREKKESFPLTVTSAQKNPTAFYLCASRVGTMNTGELFFGEGSRLTVL.

This clonotype has more than one count but fewer than ten. The genes are TRBV12-5 and TRBJ2-1; 9 bases are a match to TRBD2. CDR3 length equals 16 residues. The germline V gene has CDR1 LGHNT and CDR2 FRNRAP. The junction had 8 bases not matched to a gene; V was cut back by 1 base and J by 7 bases. As DNA, the CDR3 is TGTGCTAGTGGTTTGGACGTAGGGACTAGCCCGAATGAGCAGTTCTTC. This sequence encodes CASGLDVGTSPNEQFF.

This chain joins TRBV27 and TRBJ1-2; D unresolved. This CDR3 contains 16 residues. The V gene lost 7 bases and the J gene lost 3 bases, with 21 bases spanning the gap. Per germline, CDR1 MNHEY and CDR2 SMNVEV (reference sequence). The CDR3 DNA follows: TGTGCCAGCACCACTCGAAAGGGAGGGTACCACTATGGCTACACCTTC. It translates to CASTTRKGGYHYGYTF.

The chain couples TRBV7-3 to TRBJ2-3; 9 nucleotides line up with TRBD1. CDR1 SGHTA and CDR2 FQGTGA come from the germline V gene. The V and J ends lost 1 base and 4 bases, in that order; junction bases with no gene match: 6. This CDR3 has 16 residues. CDR3 residues: CASSLIGTGKADTQYF. The CDR3 coding sequence is TGTGCCAGCAGCTTAATCGGGACAGGGAAGGCAGATACGCAGTATTTT.